This TCR beta chain emerged from a study of blood T cell repertoires in COVID-19. Turning to the study itself: Nucleic acid was either cDNA or gDNA, and it came from T cells, B-cell-depleted T cells, or PBMCs.

Germline CDR1 reads LGHDT; CDR2 reads YNNKEL (reference sequence). This CDR3 spans 15 amino acids. The trim removed 4 bases at V and 3 bases at J, leaving 4 bases unmatched. As originally analysed: Estimation of nucleated cell counts was performed using reference gene primer amplification. TCRdb keeps only in-frame clones here, not all; method: immunoSEQ multiplex PCR. The V and J calls and clone size were taken over from that table, and D and trimming were inferred from the DNA. The sample records 95,000 to 110,000 clones, roughly 88% being singletons. This TCR was recovered from a man aged 50-59 years with active or convalescent COVID-19. The material sequenced was peripheral blood. The chain employs TRBV3-1 (or the pseudogene TRBV3-2) and TRBJ2-4; 9 bases map to TRBD2. The CDR3 spells CASSLSGSDKNIQYF. The CDR3, as DNA: TGTGCCAGCAGCCTTAGCGGGAGTGACAAAAACATTCAGTACTTC.